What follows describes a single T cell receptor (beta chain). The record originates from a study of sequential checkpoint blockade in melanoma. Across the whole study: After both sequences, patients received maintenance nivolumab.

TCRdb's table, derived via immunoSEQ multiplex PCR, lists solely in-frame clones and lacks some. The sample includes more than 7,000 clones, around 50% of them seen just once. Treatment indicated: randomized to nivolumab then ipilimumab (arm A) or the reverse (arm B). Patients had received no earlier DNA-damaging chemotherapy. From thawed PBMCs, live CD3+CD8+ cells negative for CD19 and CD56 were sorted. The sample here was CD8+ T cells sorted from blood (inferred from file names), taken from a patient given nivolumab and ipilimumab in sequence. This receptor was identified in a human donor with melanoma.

The CDR3: CASSARQGFNQPQHF. The CDR3 DNA reads as TGTGCCAGCAGTGCCCGACAGGGCTTCAATCAGCCCCAGCATTTT. V gene TRBV6-5 combines with J gene TRBJ1-5, with 7 bases aligning to TRBD1. Germline CDR1 reads MNHEY; CDR2 reads SVGAGI. Germline trimming cut 5 bases from V and 3 bases from J; bases unmatched to any gene: 7. The CDR3 runs 15 residues.